One and the same sample provided the 8 T cell receptor beta chains below, sequenced in a study of T cell responses to AZD1222 COVID-19 vaccine. Profiling relied on immunoSEQ multiplex PCR, and the TCRdb table lists in-frame clones only, not all of them. The sample contains 140,000 to 150,000 clones, around nine tenths of which appear only once. This sample comprised peripheral blood, obtained on day 0 of AZD1222 vaccination. The receptors here all came from an adult in good health.

This chain joins TRBV5-1 and TRBJ2-3; a possible D gene is TRBD1 (6 bases). Trimming pared 1 base from V and 6 bases from J, leaving 6 bases between. CDR3 size: 12 residues. Germline CDR1 reads SGHRS; CDR2 reads YFSETQ. Written as DNA, the CDR3 is TGCGCCAGCAGCTTGCAGGGGGATACGCAGTATTTT. As protein: CASSLQGDTQYF.

This chain joins TRBV5-1 and TRBJ1-6, with 11 bases that match TRBD1. With 1 base clipped from V and 1 base from J, the junction kept 4 bases outside the gene matches. CDR3 length equals 18 residues. The germline V gene has CDR1 SGHRS and CDR2 YFSETQ. The CDR3 region has the DNA TGCGCCAGCAGCTTGACGGACAGGGGGCGATCCTATAATTCACCCCTCCACTTT. It encodes CASSLTDRGRSYNSPLHF.

J is TRBJ2-5 and V is TRBV7-2; 8 bases are shared with TRBD1. The CDR3 extends over 16 amino acids. Losses at the gene ends were 5 bases for V and 5 bases for J; bases not matched to a gene: 13. The germline V gene encodes CDR1 SGHTA and CDR2 FQGNSA. CDR3 DNA sequence: TGTGCCAGCAGCAATTCGGGACAGGCGGCCTTTGAGACCCAGTACTTC. Its translation is CASSNSGQAAFETQYF. The complete variable domain, with remaining parts taken from reference TRBV7-2 and TRBJ2-5, reads GAGVSQSPSNKVTEKGKDVELRCDPISGHTALYWYRQSLGQGLEFLIYFQGNSAPDKSGLPSDRFSAERTGGSVSTLTIQRTQQEDSAVYLCASSNSGQAAFETQYFGPGTRLLVL.

The CDR3 sequence: CASTPKVYNYEQYF. CDR3 DNA: TGCGCCAGCACCCCAAAGGTCTACAATTACGAGCAGTACTTC. V and J are TRBV5-1 and TRBJ2-7, with no clear D. Per the germline V gene, CDR1 is SGHRS and CDR2 is YFSETQ. The CDR3 contains 14 residues. With 6 bases removed from V and 4 bases from J, the gap between germline ends came to 17 bases.

Regarding this clone: The junction departs from the called germline gene at one end, perhaps through a read error. The rearrangement joins TRBV18 to TRBJ2-2, with D unresolved. Per germline, CDR1 KGHSH and CDR2 LQKENI. The CDR3 spans 14 residues. For the CDR3, the DNA is TGTGCCAGCTCACTGGGTTCGAAAACCGGGGAGCTGTTTTTT. This sequence encodes CASSLGSKTGELFF.

The V and J genes are TRBV27 and TRBJ2-7; 9 bases agree with TRBD2. The CDR3 spans 17 residues. Losses at the gene ends were 6 bases for V and 0 bases for J; bases not matched to a gene: 12. Germline V gene sequence: CDR1 MNHEY, CDR2 SMNVEV (reference sequence). Written as DNA, the CDR3 is TGTGCCAGCAGATCCGGAACGGCGGGAGGGTTCTCCTACGAGCAGTACTTC. Its translation: CASRSGTAGGFSYEQYF.

The V gene is TRBV3-1 (or the pseudogene TRBV3-2), the J gene TRBJ2-1, with 12 bases matching TRBD1. Losses at the gene ends were 0 bases for V and 8 bases for J; bases not matched to a gene: 8. CDR1 LGHDT and CDR2 YNNKEL come from the germline V gene (reference sequence). The CDR3 is 17 amino acids. CDR3 nucleotides: TGTGCCAGCAGCCAAGAGGCCCGGGACAGGGGGCTAGATGAGCAGTTCTTC. Amino acid sequence: CASSQEARDRGLDEQFF.

The gene calls are TRBV7-2 and TRBJ2-2, with D perhaps TRBD2 (6 bases). Germline CDR1 and CDR2: SGHTA and FQGNSA. V was shortened by 8 bases and J by 9 bases, with 19 bases between the two germline ends. This CDR3 spans 14 amino acids. CDR3 sequence reads: CASAPRGPIRELFF. The CDR3 coding sequence is TGTGCCAGCGCACCGCGGGGCCCTATCCGGGAGCTGTTTTTT.